These 7 T cell receptor beta chains were sequenced from one sample in a study of T cells after yellow fever vaccination. MiXCR was run by TCRdb on the 5' RACE reads, yielding one entry per CDR3 protein. The table shows hundreds of thousands of distinct CDR3 sequences, with approximately 18% occurring only once. The sample consisted of PBMCs, taken before the yellow fever booster vaccination. The receptor set was obtained from a man aged 18 to 35 who received the YFV17D yellow fever vaccine.

V and J are TRBV7-9 and TRBJ1-3; TRBD1 matches 8 bases. Unmatched junction bases numbered 8, after V lost 1 base and J lost 3 bases. The CDR3 sequence is 17 residues long. Germline assignment: CDR1 SEHNR and CDR2 FQNEAQ (reference sequence). CDR3 loop: CASSLVPTGDVGNTIYF. DNA for the CDR3: TGTGCCAGCAGCTTAGTCCCGACAGGGGATGTTGGAAACACCATATATTTT.

V gene TRBV4-3 combines with J gene TRBJ1-3; D remains ambiguous. Trimming took 4 bases from V and 2 from J, leaving 12 bases between them. The CDR3 spans 15 residues. Germline V gives CDR1 LGHNA, CDR2 YSLEER. For the CDR3, the DNA is TGCGCCAGCAGCCTCTATCCAGTGCCTGGAAACACCATATATTTT. Translation: CASSLYPVPGNTIYF.

This clonotype occurred many times. The chain couples TRBV7-9 to TRBJ1-2; D is perhaps TRBD1 (5 bases). Between the trimmed V and J ends, which lost 8 bases and 5 bases, there was a span of 18 bases. The CDR3 totals 14 residues. Germline V gives CDR1 SEHNR, CDR2 FQNEAQ (reference sequence). The CDR3 sequence: CASDLVGAPYGYTF. In DNA form, the CDR3 reads TGTGCCAGCGATTTAGTCGGGGCCCCTTATGGCTACACCTTC.

This clonotype was counted between two and nine times. V is TRBV25-1 and J is TRBJ2-2, with a possible D match to TRBD2 (6 bases). The germline V gene has CDR1 MGHDK and CDR2 SYGVNS. The CDR3 spans 17 residues. V was trimmed by 4 bases and J by 3 bases, leaving 18 bases between them. CDR3: CASSGSSYGTHTGELFF. The CDR3 nucleotides are TGTGCCAGCAGTGGGAGTAGCTACGGGACTCACACCGGGGAGCTGTTTTTT.

This clonotype has more than one count but fewer than ten. The chain has TRBV12-3 or TRBV12-4 and TRBJ2-3; maybe TRBD2 (5 bases). With 3 bases removed from V and 9 bases from J, the gap between germline ends came to 13 bases. This CDR3 contains 13 residues. CDR3 DNA sequence: TGTGCCAGCAGTTTGGGTCTAGCCCGGACGCAGTATTTT. This encodes CASSLGLARTQYF.

The chain uses TRBV2 and TRBJ2-7, with D perhaps TRBD1 (6 bases). The germline V and J ends were trimmed by 6 bases and 2 bases, with 11 bases remaining between them. CDR1 is SNHLY, CDR2 FYNNEI, per germline. The CDR3 is made up of 13 amino acids. The CDR3 sequence: CASSGTHPYEQYV. Written as DNA, the CDR3 is TGTGCCAGCAGCGGGACACATCCCTACGAGCAGTACGTC.

The chain uses TRBV7-9 and TRBJ2-7; no reliable D call. This CDR3 region has 12 residues. The V and J ends lost 4 bases and 8 bases respectively, with 12 bases between them. From germline, CDR1 is SEHNR and CDR2 FQNEAQ (reference sequence). CDR3 DNA sequence: TGTGCCAGCAGCTCGGACGGCTCTCAGCAGTACGTC. This translates into CASSSDGSQQYV.